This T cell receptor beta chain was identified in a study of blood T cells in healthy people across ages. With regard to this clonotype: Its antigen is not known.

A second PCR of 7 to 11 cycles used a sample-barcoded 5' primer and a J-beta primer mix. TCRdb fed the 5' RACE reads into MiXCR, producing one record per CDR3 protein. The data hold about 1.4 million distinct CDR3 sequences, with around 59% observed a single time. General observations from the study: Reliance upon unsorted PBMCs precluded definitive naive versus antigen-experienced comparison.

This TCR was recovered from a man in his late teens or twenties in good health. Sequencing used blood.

CDR3 residues: CASSLEGGGWSTEAFF. The CDR3 DNA reads as TGTGCCAGCAGTTTGGAGGGGGGCGGCTGGAGCACTGAAGCTTTCTTT. The V gene is TRBV28, the J gene TRBJ1-1; weak D call: TRBD1 (6 bases). The CDR3 covers 16 residues. Per germline, CDR1 MDHEN and CDR2 SYDVKM. V was pared by 3 bases and J by 4 bases, with 18 bases between.